This entry lists 27 T cell receptor beta chains sequenced from one sample in a study of blood T cell repertoires in COVID-19. Sequenced by immunoSEQ multiplex PCR; TCRdb stores in-frame clones only, minus some. The sample records around 230,000 clones, roughly 87% being singletons. The sample comprised peripheral blood. These receptor sequences come from a man aged 55-75 years who had recovered from COVID-19.

This clone came up once. The J gene is TRBJ2-7, the V gene TRBV7-9; perhaps TRBD2 as D (5 bases). CDR1 is SEHNR, CDR2 FQNEAQ, per germline (reference sequence). This CDR3 has 15 amino acids. V was trimmed by 1 base and J by 1 base, leaving 11 bases between them. This CDR3 is CASSLVQLGSYEQYF. CDR3 sequence (DNA): TGTGCCAGCAGCTTAGTACAACTAGGATCCTACGAGCAGTACTTC. Based on the CDR3 plus reference TRBV7-9 and TRBJ2-7, the full variable domain is DTGVSQNPRHKITKRGQNVTFRCDPISEHNRLYWYRQTLGQGPEFLTYFQNEAQLEKSRLLSDRFSAERPKGSFSTLEIQRTEQGDSAMYLCASSLVQLGSYEQYFGPGTRLTVT.

The V and J genes are TRBV14 and TRBJ2-1; a possible D gene is TRBD2 (5 bases). The V gene lost 0 bases and the J gene lost 4 bases, with 13 bases spanning the gap. Germline V CDR1 and CDR2: SGHDN, FVKESK. This CDR3 comprises 16 residues. The CDR3 nucleotides are TGTGCCAGCAGCCAAGATTCGAGGGTCCTTTACAATGAGCAGTTCTTC. This sequence encodes CASSQDSRVLYNEQFF.

V and J are TRBV5-1 and TRBJ2-3; possibly TRBD1 for D (6 bases). The CDR3 spans 13 residues. V was trimmed by 6 bases and J by 6 bases, leaving 14 bases between them. Germline CDR1 SGHRS, CDR2 YFSETQ. The CDR3 bases are TGCGCCAGCACCCTCTCAGGGGTTGATACGCAGTATTTT. Its translation: CASTLSGVDTQYF.

This clone has only a few counts. V usage is TRBV24-1 and J usage is TRBJ1-2; D is perhaps TRBD1 (6 bases). With 4 bases removed from V and 3 bases from J, the gap between germline ends came to 11 bases. CDR1 and CDR2 (germline): KGHDR, SFDVKD. This CDR3 is built from 14 residues. The CDR3 coding sequence is TGTGCCACCAGTGAATCGACAGGTCACTATGGCTACACCTTC. Amino acids: CATSESTGHYGYTF.

V and J are TRBV6-5 and TRBJ2-3; 7 positions match TRBD1. Trimming removed 4 bases from V and 6 bases from J; junction bases left unmatched: 1. CDR3 length: 12 residues. The germline CDR1 and CDR2 sequences are MNHEY and SVGAGI. The CDR3 DNA reads as TGTGCCAGCAGTTTGGGACAGGATACGCAGTATTTT. Translated, it gives CASSLGQDTQYF.

This clone was found a few times. Other DNA sequences in the sample encode the same CDR3. The CDR3 region has the DNA TGCGCCAGCAGCCTGGGACAGGGAAGGTCACCCCTCCACTTT. Its translation is CASSLGQGRSPLHF. The rearrangement links TRBV5-1 to TRBJ1-6; 9 positions match TRBD1. The V segment lost 4 bases and the J segment 10 bases; nucleotides outside the gene matches: 6. Per the germline V gene, CDR1 is SGHRS and CDR2 is YFSETQ. This CDR3 comprises 14 residues. The full variable domain, in which reference TRBV5-1 and TRBJ1-6 provide the parts outside the CDR3, is KAGVTQTPRYLIKTRGQQVTLSCSPISGHRSVSWYQQTPGQGLQFLFEYFSETQRNKGNFPGRFSGRQFSNSRSEMNVSTLELGDSALYLCASSLGQGRSPLHFGNGTRLTVT.

The chain carries TRBV10-1 and TRBJ2-3; TRBD2 matches 9 bases. The CDR3 is made up of 16 amino acids. The V segment lost 4 bases and the J segment 3 bases; nucleotides outside the gene matches: 8. Germline V gene sequence: CDR1 WNHNN, CDR2 SYGVQD (reference sequence). The CDR3 sequence: CASSVGRGGTTDTQYF. CDR3 bases: TGCGCCAGCAGTGTGGGGCGGGGGGGTACAACAGATACGCAGTATTTT.

V and J are TRBV5-1 and TRBJ1-4; 9 bases map to TRBD1. The CDR3 runs 15 residues. The V gene end was trimmed by 3 bases and the J gene end by 6 bases; junction bases not matched to a gene: 6. Germline-derived CDR1 and CDR2 are SGHRS and YFSETQ. CDR3 loop: CASSSEGQGYEKLFF. For the CDR3, the DNA is TGCGCCAGCAGCTCCGAGGGACAGGGTTATGAAAAACTGTTTTTT.

This clone was seen once. This sequence joins TRBV4-2 and TRBJ1-6, with 7 bases that match TRBD1. Germline loops: CDR1 LGHNA, CDR2 YNFKEQ. V shed 4 bases and J 6 bases; nucleotides not matched to a gene: 6. The CDR3 loop spans 15 amino acids. In DNA form, the CDR3 reads TGTGCCAGCAGCCTAGAGACAGGGTTTAATTCACCCCTCCACTTT. Its translation is CASSLETGFNSPLHF.

The CDR3 reads CSASSPTGGLETQYF. CDR3 DNA: TGCAGTGCTAGTTCGCCGACAGGGGGCTTGGAGACCCAGTACTTC. The chain employs TRBV20-1 and TRBJ2-5, with TRBD1 matching over 10 bases. Trimming cost V 3 bases and J 5 bases; bases outside gene matches: 9. The germline gives CDR1 DFQATT, CDR2 SNEGSKA (reference sequence). The CDR3 is made up of 15 amino acids.

The V and J genes are TRBV10-3 and TRBJ1-2; D possibly corresponds to TRBD1 (5 bases). This CDR3 has 15 residues. Trimming pared 3 bases from V and 3 bases from J, leaving 14 bases between. CDR1 is ENHRY and CDR2 is SYGVKD in the germline V gene. CDR3 DNA sequence: TGTGCCATCAGTGACCAGGGCGGGACCTACTATGGCTACACCTTC. Translating gives CAISDQGGTYYGYTF.

The rearrangement links TRBV5-1 to TRBJ1-6, with TRBD1 identical over 7 bases. J lost 9 bases, V lost 2 bases, and 8 bases had no gene match. From germline, CDR1 is SGHRS and CDR2 YFSETQ. The CDR3 runs to 15 residues. CDR3 nucleotide sequence: TGCGCCAGCAGCTTCCAGGGGGACGGAAGTTCACCCCTCCACTTT. This encodes CASSFQGDGSSPLHF.

This clone has a count of ten or more. The rearrangement links TRBV18 to TRBJ1-3, with no clear D. This CDR3 is built from 15 residues. Looked up from germline, CDR1 is KGHSH and CDR2 is LQKENI. Trimming removed 0 bases at V and 2 bases at J, with 8 bases between. The CDR3: CASSPPGRPGNTIYF. The CDR3, as DNA: TGTGCCAGCTCACCACCGGGCAGGCCTGGAAACACCATATATTTT. The full variable domain, in which reference TRBV18 and TRBJ1-3 provide the parts outside the CDR3, is NAGVMQNPRHLVRRRGQEARLRCSPMKGHSHVYWYRQLPEEGLKFMVYLQKENIIDESGMPKERFSAEFPKEGPSILRIQQVVRGDSAAYFCASSPPGRPGNTIYFGEGSWLTVV.

This chain joins TRBV28 and TRBJ2-3; tentatively, D is TRBD1 (6 bases). The CDR3 runs 14 residues. The V end was cut by 5 bases, the J end by 5 bases, with 14 bases between. Germline loops: CDR1 MDHEN, CDR2 SYDVKM. In DNA, the CDR3 is TGTGCCAGCAGTCGCAGGGGCTTAGGAGATACGCAGTATTTT. It specifies CASSRRGLGDTQYF.

This chain links TRBV24-1 with TRBJ1-5; D gene uncertain. Germline values: CDR1 KGHDR, CDR2 SFDVKD. Trimming cost V 2 bases and J 7 bases, with 14 bases left between them. The CDR3 contains 15 residues. The chain's CDR3 is CATSDSGNPQQPQHF. In nucleotides, the CDR3 is TGTGCCACCAGTGATTCGGGTAACCCTCAACAGCCCCAGCATTTT.

The chain is built from TRBV5-1 and TRBJ2-6; 10 nucleotides align to TRBD2. The CDR3 has 19 amino acids. Trimming removed 3 bases from V and 0 bases from J; junction bases left unmatched: 9. CDR1 is SGHRS and CDR2 is YFSETQ in the germline V gene. CDR3: CASSSLAGETSSGANVLTF. In DNA form, the CDR3 reads TGCGCCAGCAGCTCCCTAGCGGGGGAAACTTCCTCTGGGGCCAACGTCCTGACTTTC.

This chain uses TRBV5-1 with TRBJ2-1; TRBD2 matches 8 bases. The trim removed 0 bases at V and 0 bases at J, leaving 8 bases unmatched. The germline V gene has CDR1 SGHRS and CDR2 YFSETQ. The CDR3 spans 18 residues. CDR3 in amino acids: CASSLVGGAQSSYNEQFF. The CDR3 nucleotides are TGCGCCAGCAGCTTGGTCGGGGGGGCCCAGAGCTCCTACAATGAGCAGTTCTTC.

This clone was seen more than once but under ten times. The CDR3: CASSGRSSTEAFF. The CDR3 DNA is TGTGCCAGCAGCGGGCGGAGTTCCACTGAAGCTTTCTTT. The V and J genes are TRBV9 and TRBJ1-1, with no clear D. This CDR3 is 13 amino acids long. Trimming removed 3 bases from V and 4 bases from J, with 10 bases in between. Germline V gene sequence: CDR1 SGDLS, CDR2 YYNGEE.

This clone was counted once. The J gene is TRBJ1-1, the V gene TRBV5-1; tentative D call: TRBD1 (6 bases). Germline values: CDR1 SGHRS, CDR2 YFSETQ. The V end lost 4 bases, the J end lost 6 bases, and 19 bases lay between the germline ends. The CDR3 contains 15 residues. In DNA form, the CDR3 reads TGCGCCAGCAGCCCGGACCCCCGGCAGGGGCCTGAAGCTTTCTTT. It translates to CASSPDPRQGPEAFF.

The J gene is TRBJ2-1, the V gene TRBV3-1 (or the pseudogene TRBV3-2); D ambiguous. Germline-derived CDR1 and CDR2 are LGHDT and YNNKEL (reference sequence). There are 14 residues in the CDR3. V lost 2 bases and J lost 4, with 9 bases in between. Here the CDR3 reads CASSQKSEYNEQFF. CDR3 DNA: TGTGCCAGCAGCCAAAAAAGTGAGTACAATGAGCAGTTCTTC.

The V gene is TRBV5-1, the J gene TRBJ1-2; D not certain. The germline V and J ends were trimmed by 3 bases and 4 bases, with 13 bases remaining between them. Germline lookup yields CDR1 SGHRS and CDR2 YFSETQ. There are 14 residues in the CDR3. DNA of the CDR3: TGCGCCAGCAGCTCCGACGGAGCGGGCTATGGCTACACCTTC. This sequence encodes CASSSDGAGYGYTF.

The chain is built from TRBV20-1 and TRBJ2-5; D may be TRBD2 (5 bases). The CDR3 spans 10 residues. Trimming left V 6 bases short and J 5 bases short, with 7 bases between. Germline V gene sequence: CDR1 DFQATT, CDR2 SNEGSKA (reference sequence). CDR3 sequence reads: CSAAGETQYF. The CDR3 region has the DNA TGCAGTGCCGCGGGCGAGACCCAGTACTTC.

V usage is TRBV9 and J usage is TRBJ1-1; 9 positions match TRBD1. The CDR3 extends over 14 amino acids. Germline CDR1 reads SGDLS; CDR2 reads YYNGEE. J was trimmed by 4 bases and V by 4 bases; bases with no gene match: 5. CDR3 protein: CASSWDREGTEAFF. The DNA of the CDR3 is TGTGCCAGCAGCTGGGACAGGGAGGGCACTGAAGCTTTCTTT.

J is TRBJ2-3 and V is TRBV19, with D possibly being TRBD2 (5 bases). The CDR3 length is 16 residues. V lost 1 base, J lost 0 bases, and 11 bases lay in between. Germline V CDR1 and CDR2: LNHDA, SQIVND (reference sequence). The chain's CDR3 is CASSIGTGSSTDTQYF. In DNA, the CDR3 is TGTGCCAGTAGTATAGGTACGGGGTCTAGCACAGATACGCAGTATTTT.

This clone was found once. This rearrangement joins TRBV12-3 or TRBV12-4 to TRBJ2-1; TRBD1 matches at 10 bases. Losses at the gene ends were 4 bases for V and 13 bases for J; bases not matched to a gene: 7. This CDR3 is 13 amino acids long. CDR3 amino acids: CASSSWTGGIQFF. CDR3 bases: TGTGCCAGCAGTTCCTGGACAGGGGGTATTCAGTTCTTC.

The gene calls are TRBV2 and TRBJ2-7; 9 positions match TRBD1. CDR1 and CDR2 (germline): SNHLY, FYNNEI. J lost 2 bases, V lost 6 bases, and 5 bases had no gene match. The CDR3 consists of 14 residues. The CDR3 loop reads CASSRQGETYEQYF. CDR3 bases: TGTGCCAGCAGCCGACAGGGGGAAACCTACGAGCAGTACTTC.

This CDR3 reads CASSETGSYNEQFF. CDR3 nucleotides: TGTGCCAGCAGCGAGACAGGCTCCTACAATGAGCAGTTCTTC. The rearrangement uses TRBV5-4 and TRBJ2-1; tentatively, D is TRBD1 (6 bases). The CDR3 contains 14 residues. Per germline, CDR1 SGHNT and CDR2 YYREEE (reference sequence). Between the trimmed V and J ends, which lost 4 bases and 0 bases, there was a span of 8 bases.